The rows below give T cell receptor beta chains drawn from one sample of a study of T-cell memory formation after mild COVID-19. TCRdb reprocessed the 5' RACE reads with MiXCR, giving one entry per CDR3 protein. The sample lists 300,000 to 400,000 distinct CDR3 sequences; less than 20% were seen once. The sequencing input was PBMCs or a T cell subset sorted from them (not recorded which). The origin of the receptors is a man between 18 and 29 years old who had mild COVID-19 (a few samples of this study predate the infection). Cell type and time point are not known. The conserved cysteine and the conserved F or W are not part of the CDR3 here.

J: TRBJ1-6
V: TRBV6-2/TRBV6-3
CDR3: ASRRRQGVSPLH

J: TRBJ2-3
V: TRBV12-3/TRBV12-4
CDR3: ASRPGSTDTQY

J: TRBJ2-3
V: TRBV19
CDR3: ASGIAGATETDTQY

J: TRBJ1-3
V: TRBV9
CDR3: ASSVQGARGNTIY

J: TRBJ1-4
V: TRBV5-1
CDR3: ASSYQEIGEKLF

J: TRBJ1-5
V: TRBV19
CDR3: ASSIGGTEAYSNQPQH

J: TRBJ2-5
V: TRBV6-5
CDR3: ASSYLLDPVGETQY

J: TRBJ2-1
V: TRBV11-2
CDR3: ASSSPTGTRNEQF

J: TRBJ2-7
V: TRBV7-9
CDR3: ASSPAKAGFGEQY

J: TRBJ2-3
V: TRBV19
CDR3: ASRVSYTDTQY

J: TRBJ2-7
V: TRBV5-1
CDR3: ASSYQGTDEQY

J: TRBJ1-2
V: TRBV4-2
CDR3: ASSQGEASGYGYT

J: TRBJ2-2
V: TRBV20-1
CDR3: SARAPGGRNTGELF

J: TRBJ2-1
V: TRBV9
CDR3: ASSVASMPSGELEQF

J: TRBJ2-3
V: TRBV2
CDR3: ASMYSDTQY

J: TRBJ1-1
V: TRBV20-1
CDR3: SAKTRDNIPKWCF

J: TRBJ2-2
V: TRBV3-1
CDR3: ASSQLAGGSNTGELF

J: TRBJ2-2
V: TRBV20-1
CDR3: SARDWRGDTGELF

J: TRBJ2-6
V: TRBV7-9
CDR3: ASSLSSGHSGANVLT

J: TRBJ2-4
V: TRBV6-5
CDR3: ASRGLQAKNIQY

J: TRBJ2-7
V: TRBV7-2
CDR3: ASSLYAREQY

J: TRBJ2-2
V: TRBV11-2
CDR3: ASSLRSTGYTGELF

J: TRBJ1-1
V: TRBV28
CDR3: ASSLYQVVGEAF

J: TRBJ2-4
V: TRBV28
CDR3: ASSQTSGLAIQY